Sequencing of this TCR beta chain was carried out in a study of blood T cells in healthy people across ages. Overall study: Through template switching, about one barcoded beta molecule was captured per two T cells, as measured in model experiments.

Primed by a sample-barcoded 5' primer and a J-beta primer mix, a second PCR proceeded for 7 to 11 cycles. TCRdb recomputed calls from the 5' RACE reads with MiXCR, one row per CDR3 protein. The sample lists 1 million or so distinct CDR3 sequences, under 55% occurring once. CDR3 size: 13 residues. Germline assignment: CDR1 GTSNPN and CDR2 SVGIG (reference sequence). V was pared by 3 bases and J by 0 bases, with 6 bases between. This receptor was obtained from a woman aged 60-75 years in good health. This chain uses TRBV30 with TRBJ2-1; no clear D. Sequencing was carried out using blood. Here the CDR3 DNA reads TGTGCCTGGAGACTAAGCTCCTACAATGAGCAGTTCTTC. Its protein is CAWRLSSYNEQFF.